These 18 T cell receptor beta chains originate from one sample sequenced in a study of blood T cell repertoires in COVID-19. Clones were sequenced by immunoSEQ multiplex PCR, and TCRdb holds only the in-frame ones, with some missing. The repertoire consists of 120,000 or so clones, with about 91% occurring once and the leading ten covering 0.88%. Material: peripheral blood. Source of these receptors: a woman in her fifties or sixties with active or convalescent COVID-19.

The chain joins TRBV4-3 to TRBJ1-2, with D possibly matching TRBD1 (5 bases). Trimming shortened V by 4 bases and J by 1 base, and 13 bases separated the two germline ends. This CDR3 contains 15 residues. From germline, CDR1 is LGHNA and CDR2 YSLEER. CDR3 protein: CASSPGVGINYGYTF. As DNA, the CDR3 is TGCGCCAGCAGCCCGGGGGTAGGGATTAACTATGGCTACACCTTC.

CDR3 sequence (DNA): TGTGCCAGCAGCACTACCAGGGGCGGTGGCACTGAAGCTTTCTTT. Its translation is CASSTTRGGGTEAFF. The chain joins TRBV11-2 to TRBJ1-1; a weak D match, TRBD1 (6 bases). The CDR3 loop spans 15 amino acids. V gave up 5 bases and J gave up 4 bases, with 17 bases separating them. The V gene's germline CDR1 is SGHAT and CDR2 FQNNGV. The full variable domain, in which reference TRBV11-2 and TRBJ1-1 provide the parts outside the CDR3, is EAGVAQSPRYKIIEKRQSVAFWCNPISGHATLYWYQQILGQGPKLLIQFQNNGVVDDSQLPKDRFSAERLKGVDSTLKIQPAKLEDSAVYLCASSTTRGGGTEAFFGQGTRLTVV.

The CDR3 coding sequence is TGTGCCTGGAGTTTAAACAGGGGTATGAGTGGCTACACCTTC. It is translated as CAWSLNRGMSGYTF. This rearrangement joins TRBV30 to TRBJ1-2; TRBD1 matches 7 bases. CDR1 GTSNPN and CDR2 SVGIG come from the germline V gene (reference sequence). V was clipped by 2 bases and J by 7 bases; unmatched bases: 10. This CDR3 is built from 14 residues.

The rearrangement joins TRBV5-1 to TRBJ1-1, with 10 bases matching TRBD1. V lost 2 bases, J lost 3 bases, and 7 bases stayed unmatched. CDR1 is SGHRS, CDR2 YFSETQ, per germline. The CDR3 has 16 amino acids. The CDR3 coding sequence is TGCGCCAGCAGCTTACGGGACAGGGGTTTCTACACTGAAGCTTTCTTT. Translation gives CASSLRDRGFYTEAFF.

This clone turned up a few times. The chain carries TRBV27 and TRBJ1-4, with D tentatively TRBD1 (6 bases). CDR1 is MNHEY and CDR2 is SMNVEV in the germline V gene (reference sequence). This CDR3 contains 17 residues. V lost 4 bases and J 8 bases, leaving 23 bases between the germline ends. The CDR3 here is CASSSEHTGRSWEKLFF. CDR3 bases: TGTGCCAGCAGTTCAGAGCATACAGGGCGGAGTTGGGAAAAACTGTTTTTT.

CDR3 sequence: CASSQGQLTNSPLHF. The CDR3 DNA follows: TGCGCCAGCAGCCAAGGACAGCTAACTAATTCACCCCTCCACTTT. The chain employs TRBV4-1 and TRBJ1-6, with D perhaps TRBD1 (5 bases). V lost 1 base to trimming and J lost 6 bases, with 10 bases between them. Looked up from germline, CDR1 is MGHRA and CDR2 is YSYEKL. The CDR3 has 15 amino acids.

The rearrangement links TRBV21-1 to TRBJ2-1; the tabulated D call, TRBD2, remains unverified against the DNA. TRBV21-1 is a pseudogene locus. CDR3 length: 16 residues. The chain's CDR3 is CASSSSDGEAYNEQFF. CDR3 in DNA: TGTGCCAGCAGCTCTTCCGATGGGGAGGCTTACAATGAGCAGTTCTTC.

This clone appeared a few times. The chain links TRBV27 to TRBJ2-7; D call uncertain. This CDR3 contains 14 residues. Trimming left V 6 bases short and J 4 bases short, with 16 bases between. Germline V CDR1 and CDR2: MNHEY, SMNVEV (reference sequence). The DNA for the CDR3 is TGTGCCAGCAGCAAGGCCAGCGAAGAGTACGAGCAGTACTTC. Protein sequence: CASSKASEEYEQYF.

The J gene is TRBJ2-1, the V gene TRBV28; 12 positions match TRBD2. The germline V gene has CDR1 MDHEN and CDR2 SYDVKM. Trimming removed 2 bases from V and 5 bases from J; junction bases left unmatched: 10. The CDR3 totals 18 residues. DNA of the CDR3: TGTGCCAGCAGTTTAGCTAGCGGGAGGGGAGGGGCTAACAATGAGCAGTTCTTC. It specifies CASSLASGRGGANNEQFF.

CDR3 amino acids: CASSVRYTGELFF. The CDR3 nucleotides are TGTGCCAGCAGCGTGCGCTACACCGGGGAGCTGTTTTTT. This chain uses TRBV9 with TRBJ2-2; D gene unclear. This CDR3 comprises 13 residues. Germline V gene sequence: CDR1 SGDLS, CDR2 YYNGEE. V lost 2 bases, J lost 3 bases, and 5 bases lay in between.

V usage is TRBV4-3 and J usage is TRBJ2-5; tentatively, D is TRBD1 (6 bases). This CDR3 contains 15 residues. The V end lost 1 base, the J end lost 5 bases, and 14 bases lay between the germline ends. Germline V gene sequence: CDR1 LGHNA, CDR2 YSLEER. CDR3 amino acids: CASSQATGLGETQYF. The DNA for the CDR3 is TGCGCCAGCAGCCAAGCAACAGGGCTGGGGGAGACCCAGTACTTC.

J is TRBJ2-1 and V is TRBV7-9, with 7 bases identical to TRBD1. This CDR3 region has 15 residues. Per germline, CDR1 SEHNR and CDR2 FQNEAQ (reference sequence). V lost 5 bases, J lost 4 bases, and 8 bases stayed unmatched. In nucleotides, the CDR3 is TGTGCCAGCAGCACCAGGGGGATAGGGTACAATGAGCAGTTCTTC. It yields the protein CASSTRGIGYNEQFF.

This clone was counted once. The chain couples TRBV7-9 to TRBJ1-3; D remains unclear. Trimming took off 5 bases at V and 8 bases at J, with 16 bases between the two ends. CDR1 is SEHNR, CDR2 FQNEAQ, per germline (reference sequence). This CDR3 comprises 14 residues. CDR3 sequence reads: CASSLTRAMDTIYF. DNA for the CDR3: TGTGCCAGCAGCCTGACTAGGGCTATGGACACCATATATTTT.

The gene calls are TRBV6-2 or TRBV6-3 and TRBJ2-1; 12 bases map to TRBD2. The CDR3 covers 15 residues. The V gene's germline CDR1 is MNHEY and CDR2 SVGEGT. The ends lost 1 base at V and 9 bases at J; junction bases unmatched: 4. The CDR3 here is CASSYFELAGGEQFF. The CDR3 DNA reads TGTGCCAGCAGTTACTTTGAACTAGCGGGGGGTGAGCAGTTCTTC.

This clone was found once. The chain recombines TRBV4-3 with TRBJ1-1; 10 bases are a match to TRBD1. This CDR3 has 17 amino acids. Trimming at V came to 2 bases and at J to 7 bases, leaving 13 bases not matched to a gene. The germline CDR1 and CDR2 sequences are LGHNA and YSLEER. In DNA, the CDR3 is TGCGCCAGCAGCCAATTTAGCACGGGGACAGGGGAAAGTGAAGCTTTCTTT. Residues: CASSQFSTGTGESEAFF.

This chain links TRBV9 with TRBJ2-3; perhaps TRBD2 as D (6 bases). This CDR3 spans 15 amino acids. Germline CDR1 is SGDLS and CDR2 is YYNGEE. V lost 4 bases to trimming and J lost 3 bases, with 15 bases between them. The CDR3 loop is CASSFSSVLTDTQYF. The DNA of the CDR3 is TGTGCCAGCAGCTTCTCTAGCGTTCTAACAGATACGCAGTATTTT. Filled out from reference TRBV9 and TRBJ2-3, the complete variable domain reads DSGVTQTPKHLITATGQRVTLRCSPRSGDLSVYWYQQSLDQGLQFLIQYYNGEERAKGNILERFSAQQFPDLHSELNLSSLELGDSALYFCASSFSSVLTDTQYFGPGTRLTVL.

The rearrangement joins TRBV2 to TRBJ1-2; D remains ambiguous. CDR1 is SNHLY, CDR2 FYNNEI, per germline. Trimming took 6 bases from V and 7 from J, leaving 24 bases between them. The CDR3 runs to 16 residues. In nucleotides, the CDR3 is TGTGCCAGCAGGGACTGGCCGGGCCCGACAAAAGGTGGCTACACCTTC. It encodes CASRDWPGPTKGGYTF.

The gene calls are TRBV4-3 and TRBJ1-4, with D maybe TRBD1 (5 bases). Germline V gene sequence: CDR1 LGHNA, CDR2 YSLEER. The ends were cut back, 1 base at V and 8 bases at J, with 11 bases in the middle. This CDR3 comprises 14 residues. As DNA, the CDR3 is TGCGCCAGCAGCCAAGCTCAGGGAAGAGAAAAACTGTTTTTT. It encodes CASSQAQGREKLFF.